This T cell receptor beta chain was recorded in a study of CD8 T cells in Susac syndrome. Per germline, CDR1 SQVTM and CDR2 ANQGSEA. The CDR3 totals 13 residues. The ends were cut back, 4 bases at V and 7 bases at J, with 13 bases in the middle. With random hexamers, about 0.45 to 1 ug RNA was reverse transcribed. In TCRdb, the immunoSEQ multiplex PCR reads were re-called with MiXCR into one record per CDR3 protein. The table records around 160,000 distinct CDR3 sequences, roughly 95% of them present only once. Sequencing of TCR beta was performed on blood CD8+ and CD4+ T cells. FACS was used to enrich TEMRA cells, whereas the CD8+ and CD4+ T cells were obtained by negative isolation.

This receptor was obtained from a human donor with multiple sclerosis. Sequences were obtained from CD4+ T cells from PBMCs. The rearrangement joins TRBV29-1 to TRBJ1-4, with D perhaps TRBD1 (5 bases). The CDR3 bases are TGCAGCGTTGGGGTCCCGGGGCGTGAAAAACTGTTTTTT. It is translated as CSVGVPGREKLFF.